One and the same sample provided the 20 T cell receptor beta chains below, sequenced in a study of human T cells and chemical hapten exposure. The time point here: patch test 3, about 24 weeks after DPC sensitization. The treatment was: therapeutic diphenylcyclopropenone sensitization with weekly scalp DPC. TCRdb redid the calling of the RACE reads with MiXCR, one entry per CDR3 protein. The sample lists roughly 200,000 distinct CDR3 sequences; approximately 24% were seen once. Material: whole blood, obtained in connection with sensitization to the hapten diphenylcyclopropenone (DPC). The receptors originated from a woman between 40 and 50 years old with alopecia areata. Some clones in this sample may be carry-over from other donors' samples.

The gene calls are TRBV20-1 and TRBJ2-1; possible D gene TRBD2, 5 bases. V shed 3 bases and J shed 9 bases, with 9 bases lying between them. This CDR3 has 11 residues. The V gene's germline CDR1 is DFQATT and CDR2 SNEGSKA (reference sequence). CDR3 sequence (DNA): TGCAGTGCTAGTGGTCGGGGTGAGCAGTTCTTC. Protein sequence: CSASGRGEQFF.

CDR3 loop: CASKVLDTDTQYF. CDR3 sequence (DNA): TGTGCCAGCAAGGTTTTGGACACAGATACGCAGTATTTT. This rearrangement joins TRBV25-1 to TRBJ2-3, with no clear D. The CDR3 loop spans 13 amino acids. The V end lost 7 bases, the J end lost 2 bases, and 10 bases lay between the germline ends. Germline loops: CDR1 MGHDK, CDR2 SYGVNS.

V is TRBV20-1 and J is TRBJ2-1; D is tentatively TRBD1 or TRBD2 (7 bases each). Per the germline V gene, CDR1 is DFQATT and CDR2 is SNEGSKA (reference sequence). This CDR3 contains 16 residues. V was trimmed by 6 bases and J by 6 bases, leaving 24 bases between them. This CDR3 is CSAPGGPTGRGNEQFF. The CDR3 region has the DNA TGCAGTGCCCCAGGCGGACCGACAGGGAGGGGCAATGAGCAGTTCTTC.

This clonotype was picked up a small number of times. The chain recombines TRBV2 with TRBJ2-1; 9 bases fit TRBD2. The CDR3 is 14 amino acids. The ends lost 7 bases at V and 9 bases at J; junction bases unmatched: 10. In germline, CDR1 is SNHLY, CDR2 FYNNEI. CDR3 sequence reads: CASMIASGAAEQFF. DNA of the CDR3: TGTGCCAGCATGATCGCTAGCGGGGCAGCTGAGCAGTTCTTC.

The CDR3 protein is CSGLGLYNEQFF. DNA for the CDR3: TGCAGCGGGTTGGGGCTATACAATGAGCAGTTCTTC. This rearrangement joins TRBV29-1 to TRBJ2-1; possibly TRBD1 for D (5 bases). V lost 7 bases and J lost 4, with 11 bases in between. The CDR3 consists of 12 residues. The V gene's germline CDR1 is SQVTM and CDR2 ANQGSEA.

This clonotype has more than one count but fewer than ten. The chain recombines TRBV29-1 with TRBJ2-3; D is tentatively TRBD1 or TRBD2 (5 bases each). Germline V gene lookup returns CDR1 SQVTM and CDR2 ANQGSEA. The V and J ends lost 0 bases and 12 bases respectively, with 19 bases between them. The CDR3 sequence is 14 residues long. The CDR3 nucleotides read TGCAGCGTTGAAGATCTCCCATGGTCGGGGCTCCAGTATTTT. Residues: CSVEDLPWSGLQYF.

The sample holds a few counts of this clonotype. V is TRBV12-3 or TRBV12-4 and J is TRBJ2-5; 7 nucleotides match TRBD1. The CDR3 is 14 amino acids. Trimming cost V 5 bases and J 7 bases; bases outside gene matches: 10. The CDR3 spells CASSPGQAGGTQYF. The DNA for the CDR3 is TGTGCCAGCAGTCCCGGACAGGCCGGTGGGACCCAGTACTTC.

This clonotype was found many times. The chain recombines TRBV20-1 with TRBJ1-1; no clear D gene. V was trimmed by 0 bases and J by 4 bases, leaving 6 bases between them. The germline gives CDR1 DFQATT, CDR2 SNEGSKA (reference sequence). The CDR3 is 12 residues long. CDR3 in amino acids: CSARDLSTEAFF. The CDR3 DNA reads as TGCAGTGCTAGAGATCTCAGCACTGAAGCTTTCTTT.

The V and J genes are TRBV3-1 and TRBJ2-2, with 12 bases that match TRBD2. In germline, CDR1 is LGHDT, CDR2 YNNKEL (reference sequence). Trimming removed 2 bases from V and 5 bases from J; junction bases left unmatched: 3. This CDR3 spans 16 amino acids. The DNA of the CDR3 is TGTGCCAGCAGCCAACCTAGCGGGAGGGGTACCGGGGAGCTGTTTTTT. Translating it yields CASSQPSGRGTGELFF.

This clonotype was counted a few times. The genes are TRBV28 and TRBJ2-7; D remains unclear. Germline V gives CDR1 MDHEN, CDR2 SYDVKM. The ends were cut back, 3 bases at V and 7 bases at J, with 13 bases in the middle. CDR3 size: 13 residues. This CDR3 reads CASSFPDLMEQYF. CDR3 coding DNA: TGTGCCAGCAGTTTCCCCGACCTGATGGAGCAGTACTTC.

J is TRBJ2-5 and V is TRBV29-1, with D maybe TRBD2 (5 bases). This CDR3 region has 13 residues. CDR1 and CDR2 (germline): SQVTM, ANQGSEA. V was trimmed by 2 bases and J by 5 bases, leaving 12 bases between them. This chain's CDR3 is CSVERQSGETQYF. For the CDR3, the DNA is TGCAGCGTTGAAAGGCAGTCGGGGGAGACCCAGTACTTC.

The table lists this clonotype with many counts. Here the CDR3 DNA reads TGTGCCAGCAGTCCTCGGAATAATTCACCCCTCCACTTT. Amino acids: CASSPRNNSPLHF. This chain joins TRBV28 and TRBJ1-6; no definite D call. Deletions cut 5 bases from V and 5 bases from J, with 7 bases between. The V gene's germline CDR1 is MDHEN and CDR2 SYDVKM. The CDR3 has 13 residues.

This rearrangement joins TRBV28 to TRBJ2-7; 9 bases agree with TRBD1. This CDR3 contains 14 residues. Trimming cost V 5 bases and J 2 bases; bases outside gene matches: 4. Germline-derived CDR1 and CDR2 are MDHEN and SYDVKM. The CDR3 DNA reads TGTGCCAGCAGTCGACAGGGGGGGACCTACGAGCAGTACTTC. Protein: CASSRQGGTYEQYF.

This clonotype has just a few counts. The chain links TRBV7-9 to TRBJ1-1, with 10 bases aligning to TRBD1. Looked up from germline, CDR1 is SEHNR and CDR2 is FQNEAQ (reference sequence). CDR3 length: 15 amino acids. V dropped 3 bases and J dropped 2; count of bases not matched to a gene: 3. CDR3 DNA: TGTGCCAGCAGCTTTTTGACAGGGGGCAACACTGAAGCTTTCTTT. It yields the protein CASSFLTGGNTEAFF.

Ten or more counts support this clonotype. The rearrangement joins TRBV4-2 to TRBJ2-7; 10 bases agree with TRBD1. The CDR3 is 13 amino acids. With V trimmed by 4 bases and J by 6 bases, 3 bases remained unmatched. CDR1 is LGHNA, CDR2 YNFKEQ, per germline. CDR3 region: CASSLGQGGEQYF. In DNA, the CDR3 is TGTGCCAGCAGCCTCGGACAGGGGGGCGAGCAGTACTTC.

V gene TRBV20-1 combines with J gene TRBJ2-7, with D unresolved. The CDR3 loop spans 16 amino acids. V was clipped by 0 bases and J by 0 bases, with 15 bases between them. The germline V gene has CDR1 DFQATT and CDR2 SNEGSKA (reference sequence). The CDR3 DNA reads as TGCAGTGCTAGAGACCCCGGTTCGAAGGGCTCCTACGAGCAGTACTTC. Protein: CSARDPGSKGSYEQYF.

This clonotype was seen only a few times. This chain uses TRBV4-3 with TRBJ2-3; possibly TRBD2 for D (5 bases). Germline V gene data show CDR1 as LGHNA and CDR2 as YSLEER. V was shortened by 5 bases and J by 0 bases, with 6 bases between the two germline ends. The CDR3 length is 13 residues. CDR3 sequence reads: CASSGGSTDTQYF. The CDR3 bases are TGCGCCAGCAGCGGCGGGAGCACAGATACGCAGTATTTT.

The rearrangement links TRBV2 to TRBJ2-5; 16 bases line up with TRBD2. V lost 2 bases to trimming and J lost 5 bases; unmatched junction nucleotides: 5. The CDR3 runs 17 residues. The V gene's germline CDR1 is SNHLY and CDR2 FYNNEI. CDR3 DNA sequence: TGTGCCAGCAGTGAAACGGGACTAGCGGGAGGGGTGGAGACCCAGTACTTC. Translated, it gives CASSETGLAGGVETQYF. The complete variable domain, with remaining parts taken from reference TRBV2 and TRBJ2-5, reads EPEVTQTPSHQVTQMGQEVILRCVPISNHLYFYWYRQILGQKVEFLVSFYNNEISEKSEIFDDQFSVERPDGSNFTLKIRSTKLEDSAMYFCASSETGLAGGVETQYFGPGTRLLVL.

CDR3 sequence: CASSHRPADTQYF. DNA for the CDR3: TGTGCCAGCAGTCACCGACCTGCAGATACGCAGTATTTT. The chain uses TRBV27 and TRBJ2-3, with D hard to call. Germline CDR1 MNHEY, CDR2 SMNVEV (reference sequence). V lost 5 bases and J lost 4, with 10 bases in between. This CDR3 comprises 13 residues.

There are many counts of this clonotype. CDR3 region: CASSLELGTQYF. In DNA, the CDR3 is TGTGCCAGCAGCCTCGAGCTTGGGACCCAGTACTTC. The rearrangement links TRBV7-2 to TRBJ2-5; D is uncertain. Germline CDR1 is SGHTA and CDR2 is FQGNSA. V dropped 5 bases and J dropped 7 bases, with 11 bases sitting between them. This CDR3 comprises 12 residues.